The 14 T cell receptor beta chains in this list originate from one sample, sequenced in a study of T cells expressing NK-cell markers. TCRdb re-called the 5' RACE reads and shows each CDR3 protein once, DNA omitted. This table holds over 100,000 distinct CDR3 sequences. The specimen sequenced was blood T cells: a sorted CD56 or NKG2C T cell subset, CD4+ or CD8+ T cells, or bulk PBMC T cells (not recorded which). These receptor sequences come from a woman aged 18 to 69 in good health.

The genes are TRBV24-1 and TRBJ2-1; the D call of TRBD1 rests on TCRdb alone, since no DNA is present to check it. CDR3 length: 16 residues. Looked up from germline, CDR1 is KGHDR and CDR2 is SFDVKD. The CDR3 sequence is CATSDRGDRGHDEQFF.

The CDR3 is CASTKLFGVGYTF. The gene calls are TRBV12-3 or TRBV12-4 and TRBJ1-2. CDR3 length: 13 amino acids.

V gene TRBV12-3 or TRBV12-4 combines with J gene TRBJ2-1; absent DNA, TCRdb's TRBD1 call cannot be checked. This CDR3 spans 16 amino acids. This chain's CDR3 is CASSLVGGTNPNEQFF.

The gene calls are TRBV29-1 and TRBJ1-2. This CDR3 comprises 16 residues. The germline CDR1 and CDR2 sequences are SQVTM and ANQGSEA. The CDR3 protein is CSVVGTTGPIPYGYTF.

The rearrangement joins TRBV6-2 or TRBV6-3 to TRBJ1-2. Germline V CDR1 and CDR2: MNHEY, SVGEGT. The length of the CDR3 is 12 residues. The chain's CDR3 is CASSWGMNGYTF.

The J gene is TRBJ2-5, the V gene TRBV7-7. The CDR3 sequence is 13 residues long. Germline-derived CDR1 and CDR2 are SSHAT and FNYEAQ (reference sequence). CDR3 sequence reads: CASSLEGRETQYF.

The V call is TRBV12-3 or TRBV12-4, the J call TRBJ2-1. This CDR3 is 12 amino acids long. The CDR3 loop is CASSPRINEQFF.

The chain is built from TRBV19 and TRBJ1-1; no DNA is available, so the TRBD1 call from TCRdb remains unchecked. CDR1 and CDR2 from the germline V gene are LNHDA and SQIVND (reference sequence). This CDR3 spans 16 amino acids. This CDR3 reads CASQIGDRGVDTEAFF. Combining the CDR3 with reference TRBV19 and TRBJ1-1 gives the whole variable domain DGGITQSPKYLFRKEGQNVTLSCEQNLNHDAMYWYRQDPGQGLRLIYYSQIVNDFQKGDIAEGYSVSREKKESFPLTVTSAQKNPTAFYLCASQIGDRGVDTEAFFGQGTRLTVV.

V and J are TRBV15 and TRBJ2-1; TCRdb proposes TRBD1, but this gene call is untestable without DNA. Looked up from germline, CDR1 is LNHNV and CDR2 is YYDKDF (reference sequence). The length of the CDR3 is 13 residues. The CDR3 loop is CATSRGGVGEQFF.

The chain couples TRBV10-2 to TRBJ1-5; no DNA is available, so the TRBD1 call from TCRdb remains unchecked. The germline CDR1 and CDR2 sequences are WSHSY and SAAADI. The CDR3 length is 12 residues. The CDR3 is CASRSPDQPQHF.

The J gene is TRBJ2-2, the V gene TRBV7-9. This CDR3 region has 14 residues. Germline V CDR1 and CDR2: SEHNR, FQNEAQ (reference sequence). CDR3 in amino acids: CASSPPGSLGELYF.

The chain couples TRBV27 to TRBJ1-5. Germline CDR1 reads MNHEY; CDR2 reads SMNVEV (reference sequence). This CDR3 contains 17 residues. The CDR3: CASSLSYLTLSNQPQHF.

The genes are TRBV4-3 and TRBJ2-3; lacking DNA, the TRBD2 call made by TCRdb goes unchecked. Germline CDR1 LGHNA, CDR2 YSLEER. The CDR3 totals 16 residues. The CDR3 loop is CASSRGLAGPAGTQYF.

This chain links TRBV29-1 with TRBJ2-1; the D gene TCRdb calls, TRBD1, cannot be checked with no DNA. The V gene's germline CDR1 is SQVTM and CDR2 ANQGSEA. This CDR3 spans 14 amino acids. Here the CDR3 reads CSVPGTGDFSEQFF.